The subject of this entry is one T cell receptor (beta chain). This sample is drawn from a study of blood T cell repertoires in COVID-19. Study-level background: Both acute and convalescent COVID-19 samples were obtained from the United States, Italy and Spain. PBMCs, B-cell-depleted T cells, or T cells provided the cDNA or gDNA that made up the material.

Original handling: Nucleated cell number was recorded as an estimate derived from reference gene primer amplification. The assay was immunoSEQ multiplex PCR, and TCRdb's table has in-frame clones only and misses some. V and J calls and clone size are copied from that table; D and trimming were computed from the DNA. Of tens of thousands of clones listed, over 80% are singletons. The CDR3 has 16 residues. Germline V gene lookup returns CDR1 KGHSH and CDR2 LQKENI. Trimming stripped 3 bases from V and 4 bases from J, with 18 bases between. The chain carries TRBV18 and TRBJ1-2, with D possibly being TRBD1 (5 bases). This sequence originates from a woman of 80 years or more with active COVID-19. The sample was peripheral blood. CDR3 loop: CASSPGQDISVYGYTF. CDR3 sequence (DNA): TGTGCCAGCTCACCCGGGCAGGACATCTCCGTCTATGGCTACACCTTC.